What follows is one T cell receptor (beta chain) and its context. The data derive from a study of blood T cells in healthy people across ages. Healthy Caucasian individuals from Russia aged about 6 to 95 were enrolled as donors. RNA extraction gave at least 5 micrograms of total RNA per sample. The CDR3 is 13 residues long. Trimming stripped 5 bases from V and 1 base from J, with 10 bases between. Looked up from germline, CDR1 is SQVTM and CDR2 is ANQGSEA. A J-beta primer mix and a sample-barcoded 5' primer were used in a second PCR of about 6 to 12 cycles. TCRdb fed the 5' RACE reads into MiXCR, producing one record per CDR3 protein. The profile covers about 1.7 million distinct CDR3 sequences, with 28% appearing a single time and 7.7% taken by the ten largest.

The clonotype was recovered from a woman younger than 45 in good health. The chain joins TRBV29-1 to TRBJ2-3; D unclear. Sequencing input: blood. The CDR3: CSVSRSGTDTQYF. CDR3 DNA sequence: TGCAGCGTTTCCCGGAGCGGCACAGATACGCAGTATTTT.